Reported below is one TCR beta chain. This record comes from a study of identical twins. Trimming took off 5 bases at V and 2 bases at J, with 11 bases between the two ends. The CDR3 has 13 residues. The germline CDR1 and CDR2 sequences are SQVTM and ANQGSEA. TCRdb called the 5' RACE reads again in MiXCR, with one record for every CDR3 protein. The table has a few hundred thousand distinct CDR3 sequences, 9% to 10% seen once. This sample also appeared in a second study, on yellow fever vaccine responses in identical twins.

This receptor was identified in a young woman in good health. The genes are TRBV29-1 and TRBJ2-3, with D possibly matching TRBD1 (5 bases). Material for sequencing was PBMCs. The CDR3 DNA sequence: TGCAGCGTTAGGGGTAGATTCACAGATACGCAGTATTTT. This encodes CSVRGRFTDTQYF.